The clone carrying this T cell receptor (beta chain) came up many times. This CDR3 comprises 14 residues. CDR1 and CDR2 (germline): ENHRY, SYGVKD. Unmatched junction bases numbered 7, after V lost 11 bases and J lost 1 base. TCRdb reanalysed the RT-PCR reads using MiXCR and keeps one entry per CDR3 protein. Of about 680,000 distinct CDR3 sequences in the sample, 12% to 15% were seen once. This sequence was found in a female donor in good health, serving as a healthy control. The V gene is TRBV10-3, the J gene TRBJ2-2; TRBD1 matches 7 bases. The sequenced material came from memory CD4+ T cells from blood. CDR3 nucleotides: TGTGCCGTACCAAGGACAGGGAACACCGGGGAGCTGTTTTTT. Its protein is CAVPRTGNTGELFF.